Described below is a single T cell receptor (beta chain) sequence and its context. Its antigen is as yet unknown. Sequencing used immunoSEQ multiplex PCR; TCRdb keeps in-frame clones, though not all of them. Of fewer than 25,000 clones in the sample, approximately 90% were seen once. The entry originates in a study of T cells in localized non-small cell lung cancer. Study-wide findings and caveats: A median of about 50 clones ranked among the top 100 in tumor appeared in adjacent lung.

Looked up from germline, CDR1 is KGHSH and CDR2 is LQKENI. Losses at the gene ends were 0 bases for V and 2 bases for J; bases not matched to a gene: 7. The CDR3 contains 16 residues. The chain recombines TRBV18 with TRBJ2-7, with TRBD1 matching over 7 bases. The sequences come from PBMCs, collected before any cancer treatment. The clonotype comes from a man aged 35 to 69 with stage II lung adenocarcinoma. CDR3 region: CASSPPRQGLTYEQYF. The CDR3 DNA sequence: TGTGCCAGCTCACCACCTCGACAGGGCCTAACCTACGAGCAGTACTTC.